This TCR beta chain was captured by sequencing in a study of shared clonotypes between healthy human individuals. In this sample, this clone turned up once. Unmatched junction bases numbered 10, after V lost 1 base and J lost 4 bases. Germline V gene data show CDR1 as SGHRS and CDR2 as YFSETQ. CDR3 size: 16 residues. Method: immunoSEQ multiplex PCR; TCRdb's copy keeps in-frame clones and lacks some. The sample yields about 2.1 million clones, just under 95% seen once. CD8 cells classed as naive were CD45RO-negative and positively selected for CCR7, excluding terminally differentiated effector memory CD45RA+ cells.

This chain links TRBV5-1 with TRBJ2-7; TRBD1 aligns across 8 bases. Sequenced sample: naive CD8+ T cells from PBMCs. The receptor was derived from a man between 18 and 29 years old in good health. Some clones in this sample may be carry-over from other donors' samples. CDR3 sequence (DNA): TGCGCCAGCAGCTTGTTTAAGGCAGGGGGCCATTACGAGCAGTACTTC. This gives the protein CASSLFKAGGHYEQYF.